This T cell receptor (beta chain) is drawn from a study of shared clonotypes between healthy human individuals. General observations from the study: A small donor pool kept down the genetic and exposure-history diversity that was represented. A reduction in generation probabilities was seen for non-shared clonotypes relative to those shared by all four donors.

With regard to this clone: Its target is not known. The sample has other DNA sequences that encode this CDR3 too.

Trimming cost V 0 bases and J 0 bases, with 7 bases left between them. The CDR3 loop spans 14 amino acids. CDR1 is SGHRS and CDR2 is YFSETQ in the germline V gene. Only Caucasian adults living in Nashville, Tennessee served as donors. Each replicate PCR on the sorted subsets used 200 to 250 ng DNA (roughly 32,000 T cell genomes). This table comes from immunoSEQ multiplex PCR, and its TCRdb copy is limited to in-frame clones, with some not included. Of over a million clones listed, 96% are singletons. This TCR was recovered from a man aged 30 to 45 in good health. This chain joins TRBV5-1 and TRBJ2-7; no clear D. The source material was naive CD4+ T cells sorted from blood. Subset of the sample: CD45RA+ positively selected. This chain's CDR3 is CASSLDPSSYEQYF. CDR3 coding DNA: TGCGCCAGCAGCTTGGATCCAAGCTCCTACGAGCAGTACTTC.